This TCR beta chain was documented in a study of T cells in Graves' hyperthyroidism and ophthalmopathy. Study-wide results and limits: Blood also contained most expanded thyroid clonotypes above 0.001.

Amplification of TCR beta CDR3 regions used RNA as the template. With the HTBI primer set, the TCR CDR3 went through a first round of RT-PCR. TCRdb analysed the multiplex PCR reads with MiXCR anew, one entry per CDR3 protein. This table holds 250,000 or so distinct CDR3 sequences, approximately 16% found once. This clonotype was found many times. Its target is unknown. Investigators excluded patients with uncontrolled infection, other autoimmune disease, pregnancy or lactation. The blood specimen was taken at initial hyperthyroidism diagnosis, before any ophthalmopathy symptoms. Sequenced material: blood. This clonotype was sampled from a woman between 45 and 60 years old with Graves' hyperthyroidism that later progressed to Graves' ophthalmopathy.

CDR3 protein: CASRKMAGQLNEQFF. CDR3 nucleotide sequence: TGTGCCAGCAGGAAAATGGCCGGACAGTTGAATGAGCAGTTCTTC. V usage is TRBV11-1 and J usage is TRBJ2-1; perhaps TRBD1 as D (6 bases). CDR3 length: 15 amino acids. Trimming pared 6 bases from V and 7 bases from J, leaving 19 bases between. Per the germline V gene, CDR1 is SGHAT and CDR2 is FQDESV (reference sequence).